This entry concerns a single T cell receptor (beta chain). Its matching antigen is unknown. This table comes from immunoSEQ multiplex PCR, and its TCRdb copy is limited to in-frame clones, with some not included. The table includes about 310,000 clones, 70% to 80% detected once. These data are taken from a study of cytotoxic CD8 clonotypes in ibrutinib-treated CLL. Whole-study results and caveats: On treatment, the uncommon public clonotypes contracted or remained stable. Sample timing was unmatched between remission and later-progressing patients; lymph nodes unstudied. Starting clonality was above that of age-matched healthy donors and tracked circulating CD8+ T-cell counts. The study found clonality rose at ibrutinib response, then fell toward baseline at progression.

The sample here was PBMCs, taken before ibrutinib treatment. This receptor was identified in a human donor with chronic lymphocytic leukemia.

The CDR3 loop reads CASSLTGSTADTEAFF. CDR3 sequence (DNA): TGTGCCAGCAGCCTAACGGGTTCTACGGCGGACACTGAAGCTTTCTTT. The rearrangement joins TRBV14 to TRBJ1-1; D is uncertain. Germline CDR1 reads SGHDN; CDR2 reads FVKESK. CDR3 size: 16 residues. V was pared by 4 bases and J by 3 bases, with 18 bases between.